Below, 24 T cell receptor beta chains from the same sample are listed, as sequenced in a study of OX40 agonist ivuxolimab in advanced cancers. Method: immunoSEQ multiplex PCR; TCRdb's copy keeps in-frame clones and lacks some. Here the sample spans about 37,000 clones, 78% being singletons. Material: CD4+ or CD8+ T cells sorted from blood, obtained in a trial of the OX40 agonist ivuxolimab. All receptors come from an adult with an advanced solid tumor such as melanoma, head and neck, liver or kidney cancer.

This clone was seen only a few times. The chain employs TRBV7-9 and TRBJ1-4; D is ambiguous. Trimming took 3 bases from V and 8 from J, leaving 19 bases between them. This CDR3 is 16 amino acids long. Per the germline V gene, CDR1 is SEHNR and CDR2 is FQNEAQ (reference sequence). The CDR3: CASSFPGSYRDEKLFF. CDR3 nucleotides: TGTGCCAGCAGCTTCCCCGGGAGCTATCGAGACGAAAAACTGTTTTTT. Combining the CDR3 with reference TRBV7-9 and TRBJ1-4 gives the whole variable domain DTGVSQNPRHKITKRGQNVTFRCDPISEHNRLYWYRQTLGQGPEFLTYFQNEAQLEKSRLLSDRFSAERPKGSFSTLEIQRTEQGDSAMYLCASSFPGSYRDEKLFFGSGTQLSVL.

The chain carries TRBV19 and TRBJ2-2, with 11 positions matching TRBD2. The germline gives CDR1 LNHDA, CDR2 SQIVND (reference sequence). The V and J ends lost 4 bases and 5 bases, in that order; junction bases with no gene match: 6. This CDR3 region has 16 residues. The CDR3 spells CASSKVAGGRTGELFF. In DNA form, the CDR3 reads TGTGCCAGTAGTAAAGTAGCGGGAGGGCGGACCGGGGAGCTGTTTTTT.

The table lists this clone with a count of one. The J gene is TRBJ1-1, the V gene TRBV5-4, with 7 nucleotides matching TRBD1. From germline, CDR1 is SGHNT and CDR2 YYREEE (reference sequence). The junction had 15 bases not matched to a gene; V was cut back by 4 bases and J by 6 bases. This CDR3 has 16 amino acids. CDR3 sequence (DNA): TGTGCCAGCAGCCAGAACAGGGGCCCATCGGATGCTGAAGCTTTCTTT. Translated, it gives CASSQNRGPSDAEAFF. The whole variable domain, remainder taken from reference TRBV5-4 and TRBJ1-1, is ETGVTQSPTHLIKTRGQQVTLRCSSQSGHNTVSWYQQALGQGPQFIFQYYREEENGRGNFPPRFSGLQFPNYSSELNVNALELDDSALYLCASSQNRGPSDAEAFFGQGTRLTVV.

Concerning this clone itself: An end of the junction differs from the germline gene, which may be a read error. This chain links TRBV7-7 with TRBJ2-5; D unresolved. Per germline, CDR1 SSHAT and CDR2 FNYEAQ (reference sequence). This CDR3 comprises 13 residues. The CDR3 loop is CASSLAPQETQYF. For the CDR3, the DNA is TGTGCTAGCAGCTTAGCTCCCCAAGAGACCCAGTACTTC.

The sample holds a few counts of this clone. The chain combines TRBV2 with TRBJ1-1; D remains ambiguous. Per germline, CDR1 SNHLY and CDR2 FYNNEI. The V end was cut by 6 bases, the J end by 4 bases, with 9 bases between. The CDR3 consists of 12 residues. CDR3 in amino acids: CASRPDSTEAFF. CDR3 nucleotide sequence: TGTGCCAGCAGACCCGATAGCACTGAAGCTTTCTTT.

The J gene is TRBJ2-1, the V gene TRBV7-2; weak D call: TRBD1 (6 bases). V shed 1 base and J shed 8 bases, with 9 bases lying between them. Germline values: CDR1 SGHTA, CDR2 FQGNSA. The CDR3 runs to 13 residues. CDR3 loop: CASSLDRADEQFF. The CDR3 region has the DNA TGTGCCAGCAGCTTAGACAGGGCCGATGAGCAGTTCTTC. Full variable domain (rest looked up from reference TRBV7-2 and TRBJ2-1): GAGVSQSPSNKVTEKGKDVELRCDPISGHTALYWYRQSLGQGLEFLIYFQGNSAPDKSGLPSDRFSAERTGGSVSTLTIQRTQQEDSAVYLCASSLDRADEQFFGPGTRLTVL.

The rearrangement links TRBV4-3 to TRBJ2-5, with D tentatively TRBD1 (6 bases). The ends were cut back, 1 base at V and 4 bases at J, with 25 bases in the middle. The CDR3 is 19 residues long. Germline loops: CDR1 LGHNA, CDR2 YSLEER. In DNA form, the CDR3 reads TGCGCCAGCAGCCAAGGACTTGGCAGGGGCGAAGGGAATCGAGAGACCCAGTACTTC. Amino acids: CASSQGLGRGEGNRETQYF.

V and J are TRBV29-1 and TRBJ2-7; D might be TRBD1 (6 bases). The CDR3 has 13 amino acids. The V and J ends lost 3 bases and 2 bases respectively, with 11 bases between them. CDR1 is SQVTM and CDR2 is ANQGSEA in the germline V gene. This CDR3 is CSVETGVPYEQYF. CDR3 coding DNA: TGCAGCGTTGAGACAGGCGTTCCCTACGAGCAGTACTTC.

The chain joins TRBV7-2 to TRBJ2-7; unclear D gene. CDR1 and CDR2 from the germline V gene are SGHTA and FQGNSA. CDR3 length: 12 residues. The germline V and J ends were trimmed by 5 bases and 2 bases, with 7 bases remaining between them. CDR3 in DNA: TGTGCCAGCAGCATTACTGCCTACGAGCAGTACTTC. Protein product: CASSITAYEQYF.

This chain connects TRBV6-4 to TRBJ2-7; D is undetermined. CDR1 is MRHNA and CDR2 is SNTAGT in the germline V gene. The CDR3 is 13 amino acids. Trimming removed 7 bases from V and 5 bases from J, with 15 bases in between. CDR3 protein: CASIQALRHEQYF. The CDR3 DNA reads TGTGCCAGCATCCAGGCCCTTCGCCACGAGCAGTACTTC.

The V gene is TRBV6-5, the J gene TRBJ2-4, with TRBD1 as a possible D gene (5 bases). This CDR3 region has 16 residues. Trimming cost V 2 bases and J 1 base, with 12 bases left between them. Germline loops: CDR1 MNHEY, CDR2 SVGAGI. In DNA, the CDR3 is TGTGCCAGCAGTTACGACAGATTGAACGCCAAAAACATTCAGTACTTC. As protein: CASSYDRLNAKNIQYF.

In its sample, this clone ranks as medium-sized. The CDR3 nucleotides are TGTGCCAGCAGGAAGACTCTAGCGGGAGCCCATCAAGAGACCCAGTACTTC. Residues: CASRKTLAGAHQETQYF. V gene TRBV2 combines with J gene TRBJ2-5, with 10 bases matching TRBD2. The CDR3 covers 17 residues. J was trimmed by 2 bases and V by 6 bases; bases with no gene match: 12. From germline, CDR1 is SNHLY and CDR2 FYNNEI.

The V and J genes are TRBV11-3 and TRBJ2-5, with TRBD2 as a possible D gene (5 bases). V shed 5 bases and J shed 3 bases, with 13 bases lying between them. The germline CDR1 and CDR2 sequences are SGHNT and YENEEA. The CDR3 is made up of 14 amino acids. CDR3 in DNA: TGTGCCAGCAGCCCCCCGGCGGGTAAAGAGACCCAGTACTTC. Translated, it gives CASSPPAGKETQYF.

The V gene is TRBV18, the J gene TRBJ2-3; 8 nucleotides match TRBD2. The junction had 6 bases not matched to a gene; V was cut back by 5 bases and J by 2 bases. The CDR3 is 15 residues long. Germline CDR1 reads KGHSH; CDR2 reads LQKENI. CDR3 sequence: CASSATRGATDTQYF. DNA for the CDR3: TGTGCCAGCTCAGCGACGCGGGGGGCCACAGATACGCAGTATTTT.

J is TRBJ1-2 and V is TRBV7-2, with D possibly TRBD1 on 5 matching bases. The CDR3 extends over 14 amino acids. Deletions cut 3 bases from V and 1 base from J, with 9 bases between. In germline, CDR1 is SGHTA, CDR2 FQGNSA. CDR3 sequence (DNA): TGTGCCAGCAGCTTGGGGGTGGGTAACTATGGCTACACCTTC. Encoded protein: CASSLGVGNYGYTF.

V gene TRBV4-3 combines with J gene TRBJ2-3, with D perhaps TRBD1 or TRBD2 (6 bases each). Trimming took 1 base from V and 2 from J, leaving 19 bases between them. CDR3 length: 18 amino acids. CDR1 and CDR2 (germline): LGHNA, YSLEER. For the CDR3, the DNA is TGCGCCAGCAGCCAAGTCGAAATCTGGGGGGCCCCCACAGATACGCAGTATTTT. Its translation is CASSQVEIWGAPTDTQYF.

The gene calls are TRBV4-3 and TRBJ2-1, with 8 bases lining up with TRBD2. The CDR3 totals 15 residues. With 2 bases clipped from V and 6 bases from J, the junction kept 6 bases outside the gene matches. Per the germline V gene, CDR1 is LGHNA and CDR2 is YSLEER. CDR3: CASSQSGRKVNEQFF. CDR3 nucleotide sequence: TGCGCCAGCAGCCAAAGCGGGAGAAAGGTCAATGAGCAGTTCTTC.

This sequence joins TRBV4-3 and TRBJ1-2; D is unresolved. Germline V lookup: CDR1 LGHNA, CDR2 YSLEER. The CDR3 runs 14 residues. Trimming stripped 1 base from V and 3 bases from J, with 9 bases between. The CDR3: CASSQAQRDYGYTF. In DNA, the CDR3 is TGCGCCAGCAGCCAAGCCCAAAGGGACTATGGCTACACCTTC.

This chain joins TRBV12-5 and TRBJ1-1, with D unresolved. The CDR3 totals 14 residues. CDR1 and CDR2 from the germline V gene are LGHNT and FRNRAP. The V end lost 2 bases, the J end lost 3 bases, and 10 bases lay between the germline ends. The CDR3 here is CASGLSPWDTEAFF. CDR3 bases: TGTGCTAGTGGTTTGTCCCCGTGGGACACTGAAGCTTTCTTT.

The chain recombines TRBV11-1 with TRBJ2-1; tentatively, D is TRBD1 (6 bases). There are 13 residues in the CDR3. Germline V lookup: CDR1 SGHAT, CDR2 FQDESV (reference sequence). V lost 7 bases to trimming and J lost 8 bases, with 15 bases between them. The CDR3 is CASTGQIMDEQFF. The CDR3 region has the DNA TGTGCCAGCACAGGACAGATTATGGATGAGCAGTTCTTC.

At least ten counts were recorded for this clone. The genes are TRBV9 and TRBJ2-5, with 11 positions matching TRBD2. V was clipped by 3 bases and J by 5 bases; unmatched bases: 12. Germline loops: CDR1 SGDLS, CDR2 YYNGEE. The CDR3 is made up of 17 amino acids. Here the CDR3 reads CASSEATSGATGETQYF. The CDR3 nucleotides read TGTGCCAGCAGCGAGGCGACTAGCGGGGCTACGGGGGAGACCCAGTACTTC. The full variable domain, in which reference TRBV9 and TRBJ2-5 provide the parts outside the CDR3, is DSGVTQTPKHLITATGQRVTLRCSPRSGDLSVYWYQQSLDQGLQFLIQYYNGEERAKGNILERFSAQQFPDLHSELNLSSLELGDSALYFCASSEATSGATGETQYFGPGTRLLVL.

The chain carries TRBV9 and TRBJ2-5, with a possible D match to TRBD2 (5 bases). Germline V gene sequence: CDR1 SGDLS, CDR2 YYNGEE. The CDR3 runs 14 residues. V lost 4 bases to trimming and J lost 4 bases, with 14 bases between them. The CDR3 nucleotides read TGTGCCAGCAGCCCGGGGTCAGCGATAGAGACCCAGTACTTC. Protein product: CASSPGSAIETQYF.

This clone has a handful of counts. The chain links TRBV10-3 to TRBJ2-3; 7 bases fit TRBD1. Germline CDR1 and CDR2: ENHRY and SYGVKD. Germline trimming cut 10 bases from V and 7 bases from J; bases unmatched to any gene: 8. This CDR3 has 12 residues. The CDR3 here is CATGTEGYTQYF. The CDR3 region has the DNA TGTGCCACCGGGACAGAGGGATATACGCAGTATTTT.

J is TRBJ2-2 and V is TRBV7-3; D unclear. Trimming cost V 4 bases and J 2 bases, with 11 bases left between them. CDR1 SGHTA and CDR2 FQGTGA come from the germline V gene. This CDR3 has 15 residues. The CDR3 spells CASSSNEKNTGELFF. The CDR3 nucleotides are TGTGCCAGCAGCTCCAACGAAAAAAACACCGGGGAGCTGTTTTTT.